Sequencing of this TCR beta chain was carried out in a study of regulatory T cells in long-lasting Graves disease. Across the whole study: Patients met the persistent Graves' disease definition after over 5 years of antithyroid drugs with positive TSH receptor antibodies.

This clonotype was observed once. Antigen specificity is unknown. A clone one base away is much larger, so this may be a read error. Combining iRepertoire HTBI primers with Arm-PCR of CDR3 regions, the authors built TCR beta libraries. TCRdb reanalysed the multiplex PCR reads using MiXCR and keeps one entry per CDR3 protein. The sample shows 700,000 or so distinct CDR3 sequences, 30% of them seen only once. Study-wide findings and caveats: TCR diversity was lower in persistent Graves' patients (versus newly diagnosed ones). Persistent patients had more shared public clonotypes (approximately 2,700) than new patients (just over 950).

Time point reported: persistent/refractory GD, antithyroid drugs over 5 years with positive TRAb. Isolated PBMC RNA provided the starting material for the TCR library. The patient group derived from an endocrinology department in Xi'an, China. Per germline, CDR1 MNHEY and CDR2 SMNVEV (reference sequence). CDR3 size: 14 residues. The source was peripheral blood mononuclear cells (PBMCs), collected when the disease was refractory, from a patient treated with antithyroid drugs. The J gene is TRBJ1-1, the V gene TRBV27; 7 nucleotides line up with TRBD1. The TCR comes from a female donor with Graves disease. CDR3 loop: CASSLDGGGTEASF. The CDR3 DNA follows: TGTGCCAGCAGTTTAGATGGAGGGGGCACTGAAGCTTCCTTT.